The 4 T cell receptor beta chains in this list originate from one sample, sequenced in a study of CD8 T cells in Susac syndrome. Random hexamers were used to reverse transcribe the RNA input (about 0.5 to 1 ug). TCRdb reprocessed the immunoSEQ multiplex PCR reads via MiXCR and lists one record per CDR3 protein. The profile shows around 80,000 distinct CDR3 sequences, roughly 95% of them singletons. The sequenced sample was CD8+ T cells from PBMCs. The source is a human donor with Susac syndrome.

This chain links TRBV20-1 with TRBJ1-1, with D possibly matching TRBD1 (5 bases). The CDR3 covers 13 residues. The V gene lost 1 base and the J gene lost 3 bases, with 9 bases spanning the gap. Germline values: CDR1 DFQATT, CDR2 SNEGSKA (reference sequence). CDR3 in DNA: TGCAGTGCTAGAGGGGGAGGGGACACTGAAGCTTTCTTT. Translated, it gives CSARGGGDTEAFF.

This chain connects TRBV20-1 to TRBJ1-1; D unresolved. Germline CDR1 DFQATT, CDR2 SNEGSKA (reference sequence). CDR3 length: 14 amino acids. V lost 5 bases and J 1 base, leaving 14 bases between the germline ends. CDR3 coding DNA: TGCAGTGCTCCCTCCCATCGTTGGAACACTGAAGCTTTCTTT. This encodes CSAPSHRWNTEAFF.

The J gene is TRBJ2-3, the V gene TRBV29-1; no reliable D call. The germline V and J ends were trimmed by 8 bases and 4 bases, with 19 bases remaining between them. CDR1 is SQVTM, CDR2 ANQGSEA, per germline. This CDR3 has 14 residues. The CDR3 DNA sequence: TGCAGCCCGGTGGTTGCCGGGCCCCCAGATACGCAGTATTTT. Its translation: CSPVVAGPPDTQYF.

The chain recombines TRBV10-3 with TRBJ2-3; the match to TRBD2 covers 7 bases. Germline values: CDR1 ENHRY, CDR2 SYGVKD. J was trimmed by 2 bases and V by 8 bases; bases with no gene match: 7. CDR3 length equals 14 residues. CDR3 bases: TGTGCCATCTCACAAGCGGGGATCACAGATACGCAGTATTTT. Translated, it gives CAISQAGITDTQYF.